This T cell receptor (beta chain) came from a study of CD8 T cells in ankylosing spondylitis. Study-wide results and caveats: Clones linked to disease, bearing a CD8+ phenotype, were relatively rare in peripheral blood. Reports say disease-linked clones showed up significantly more in matched ankylosing spondylitis synovial fluid. In the blood and synovial fluid of reactive arthritis, some motif variants had been previously reported. Seven to nine highly homologous variants formed a TCR beta motif that appeared characteristic of ankylosing spondylitis blood.

For this clonotype: No antigen is known for it.

V gave up 7 bases and J gave up 4 bases, with 17 bases separating them. This CDR3 is built from 14 residues. Germline values: CDR1 DFQATT, CDR2 SNEGSKA (reference sequence). Libraries of TCR beta came from quantitative 5'-RACE with molecular barcodes. TCRdb independently ran MiXCR on the 5' RACE reads; one entry per CDR3 protein. The profile shows 450,000 or so distinct CDR3 sequences, 26% of them singletons. The chain couples TRBV20-1 to TRBJ1-5, with a weak D call TRBD1 (5 bases). Sequences were obtained from blood, either unsorted or a sorted T cell fraction (not recorded which). This clonotype was sampled from a male donor with ankylosing spondylitis. The CDR3 is CSVRDTRGNQPQHF. The CDR3 DNA reads as TGCAGTGTTAGGGATACCCGGGGGAATCAGCCCCAGCATTTT.